The rows below give T cell receptor beta chains drawn from one sample of a study of blood T cell repertoires in COVID-19. The repertoire was sequenced with immunoSEQ multiplex PCR; TCRdb's copy has only in-frame clones and lacks some. This sample has 220,000 or so clones; 80% to 90% occur once, and the top ten carry approximately 3.8%. Sequenced: PBMCs or T cells enriched from blood (not recorded which). The source is a woman aged 18-35 years in a cohort exposed to, infected with or recovered from COVID-19 (not recorded which). The CDR3 runs from the conserved cysteine through the conserved F or W. Each record gives: J gene, clone size, V gene, D gene, CDR3 protein, CDR3 DNA. The D gene is left open where the match is weak. Rows may omit the clone size; those that give it use once, few, many or a size class.

j_gene: TRBJ1-6; abundance: .; v_gene: TRBV7-9; d_gene: .; CDR3aa: CASSLRGEGSPLHF; CDR3nt: TGTGCCAGCAGTCTCAGGGGAGAGGGTTCACCCCTCCACTTT
j_gene: TRBJ1-1; abundance: .; v_gene: TRBV5-6; d_gene: .; CDR3aa: CASSPGWNTEAFF; CDR3nt: TGTGCCAGCAGCCCGGGGTGGAACACTGAAGCTTTCTTT
j_gene: TRBJ1-4; abundance: .; v_gene: TRBV5-1; d_gene: .; CDR3aa: CASSFSSNEKLFF; CDR3nt: TGCGCCAGCAGCTTTAGCTCTAATGAAAAACTGTTTTTT
j_gene: TRBJ2-6; abundance: once; v_gene: TRBV9; d_gene: TRBD1; CDR3aa: CASSVQRGGTGGSGANVLTF; CDR3nt: TGTGCCAGCAGCGTCCAGAGAGGCGGGACAGGGGGCTCTGGGGCCAACGTCCTGACTTTC
j_gene: TRBJ2-2; abundance: .; v_gene: TRBV6-5; d_gene: TRBD2; CDR3aa: CASSYSLAGDTGELFF; CDR3nt: TGTGCCAGCAGTTACTCGCTAGCGGGTGACACCGGGGAGCTGTTTTTT
j_gene: TRBJ1-4; abundance: .; v_gene: TRBV6-1; d_gene: .; CDR3aa: CASSDRHFQGEKLFF; CDR3nt: TGTGCCAGCAGTGATAGACATTTCCAAGGAGAAAAACTGTTTTTT
j_gene: TRBJ1-6; abundance: .; v_gene: TRBV19; d_gene: TRBD1; CDR3aa: CASSTTGTGNSPLHF; CDR3nt: TGTGCCAGTAGTACAACCGGGACAGGGAACTCACCCCTCCACTTT
j_gene: TRBJ1-5; abundance: .; v_gene: TRBV19; d_gene: .; CDR3aa: CASSKGQQPQHF; CDR3nt: TGTGCCAGTAGTAAAGGACAGCAGCCCCAGCATTTT
j_gene: TRBJ2-3; abundance: .; v_gene: TRBV15; d_gene: .; CDR3aa: CATSRAFHRGEGSTDTQYF; CDR3nt: TGTGCCACCAGCAGAGCTTTCCACAGGGGGGAGGGGAGCACAGATACGCAGTATTTT
j_gene: TRBJ2-5; abundance: .; v_gene: TRBV7-2; d_gene: .; CDR3aa: CASSLVGGVQETQYF; CDR3nt: TGTGCCAGCAGCTTAGTGGGTGGAGTACAAGAGACCCAGTACTTC
j_gene: TRBJ2-5; abundance: .; v_gene: TRBV19; d_gene: .; CDR3aa: CASSTQQETQYF; CDR3nt: TGTGCCAGTAGTACCCAGCAAGAGACCCAGTACTTC
j_gene: TRBJ1-4; abundance: once; v_gene: TRBV28; d_gene: .; CDR3aa: CASSTVNWEKLFF; CDR3nt: TGTGCCAGCAGCACAGTAAATTGGGAAAAACTGTTTTTT
j_gene: TRBJ2-7; abundance: once; v_gene: TRBV4-1; d_gene: .; CDR3aa: CASSQLFGPEVEQYF; CDR3nt: TGCGCCAGCAGCCAACTCTTCGGACCGGAGGTTGAGCAGTACTTC
j_gene: TRBJ1-4; abundance: .; v_gene: TRBV29-1; d_gene: TRBD1; CDR3aa: CSVRQGEGEKLFF; CDR3nt: TGCAGCGTTCGACAGGGAGAGGGTGAAAAACTGTTTTTT
j_gene: TRBJ2-2; abundance: .; v_gene: TRBV28; d_gene: .; CDR3aa: CASTLAGANTGELFF; CDR3nt: TGTGCCAGCACCCTTGCCGGGGCGAACACCGGGGAGCTGTTTTTT
j_gene: TRBJ1-6; abundance: once; v_gene: TRBV11-2; d_gene: .; CDR3aa: CASSPPGAGLSPLHF; CDR3nt: TGTGCCAGCAGCCCCCCTGGGGCAGGGCTTTCACCCCTCCACTTT
j_gene: TRBJ2-7; abundance: .; v_gene: TRBV29-1; d_gene: .; CDR3aa: CSTRTAYEQYF; CDR3nt: TGCAGCACGAGGACAGCCTACGAGCAGTACTTC
j_gene: TRBJ2-1; abundance: .; v_gene: TRBV5-1; d_gene: TRBD1; CDR3aa: CASSQDRADEQFF; CDR3nt: TGCGCCAGCAGCCAGGACAGGGCCGATGAGCAGTTCTTC
j_gene: TRBJ2-7; abundance: .; v_gene: TRBV14; d_gene: TRBD2; CDR3aa: CASSQAEGAGVFYEQYF; CDR3nt: TGTGCCAGCAGCCAAGCAGAAGGGGCGGGAGTCTTCTACGAGCAGTACTTC
j_gene: TRBJ2-1; abundance: .; v_gene: TRBV20-1; d_gene: .; CDR3aa: CSVQTSNEQFF; CDR3nt: TGCAGTGTTCAGACTAGTAATGAGCAGTTCTTC
j_gene: TRBJ2-6; abundance: .; v_gene: TRBV19; d_gene: .; CDR3aa: CASSILGQYIQGSGANVLTF; CDR3nt: TGTGCCAGTAGTATACTCGGACAGTACATTCAGGGCTCTGGGGCCAACGTCCTGACTTTC
j_gene: TRBJ1-2; abundance: .; v_gene: TRBV27; d_gene: .; CDR3aa: CASSLSPRQNYGYTF; CDR3nt: TGTGCCAGCAGTTTATCGCCCAGACAAAACTATGGCTACACCTTC
j_gene: TRBJ2-1; abundance: .; v_gene: TRBV10-2; d_gene: .; CDR3aa: CASSESTLFAEVSYNEQFF; CDR3nt: TGCGCCAGCAGTGAGTCGACTCTGTTTGCGGAGGTTAGCTACAATGAGCAGTTCTTC
j_gene: TRBJ2-5; abundance: .; v_gene: TRBV5-1; d_gene: TRBD1; CDR3aa: CASSYGDRGRGETQYF; CDR3nt: TGCGCCAGCAGCTATGGGGACAGGGGGCGAGGAGAGACCCAGTACTTC
j_gene: TRBJ2-7; abundance: .; v_gene: TRBV3-1/TRBV3-2; d_gene: TRBD2; CDR3aa: CASSPIGGLAGVGSYEQYF; CDR3nt: TGTGCCAGCAGCCCAATCGGAGGGCTAGCGGGAGTAGGTTCCTACGAGCAGTACTTC
j_gene: TRBJ1-1; abundance: .; v_gene: TRBV14; d_gene: .; CDR3aa: CASRRTGNTEAFF; CDR3nt: TGTGCCAGCAGGAGAACGGGGAACACTGAAGCTTTCTTT
j_gene: TRBJ1-2; abundance: .; v_gene: TRBV24-1; d_gene: TRBD1; CDR3aa: CATSTLTGGDYGYTF; CDR3nt: TGTGCCACCAGTACCTTGACAGGGGGCGACTATGGCTACACCTTC
j_gene: TRBJ1-2; abundance: .; v_gene: TRBV5-4; d_gene: .; CDR3aa: CASSYRQPPYGYTF; CDR3nt: TGTGCCAGCAGCTACCGACAGCCCCCCTATGGCTACACCTTC
j_gene: TRBJ2-1; abundance: .; v_gene: TRBV7-9; d_gene: TRBD1; CDR3aa: CASSFEGAVNEQFF; CDR3nt: TGTGCCAGCAGCTTTGAGGGGGCCGTCAATGAGCAGTTCTTC
j_gene: TRBJ1-1; abundance: .; v_gene: TRBV28; d_gene: .; CDR3aa: CASSLPLPGTWNTEAFF; CDR3nt: TGTGCCAGCAGTTTGCCCCTCCCAGGGACTTGGAACACTGAAGCTTTCTTT
j_gene: TRBJ1-6; abundance: .; v_gene: TRBV13; d_gene: TRBD1; CDR3aa: CASSFRQGYNSPLHF; CDR3nt: TGTGCCAGCAGCTTTAGACAGGGCTATAATTCACCCCTCCACTTT
j_gene: TRBJ1-1; abundance: .; v_gene: TRBV5-4; d_gene: TRBD1; CDR3aa: CASSVLTGGADTEAFF; CDR3nt: TGTGCCAGCAGCGTATTGACAGGGGGCGCGGACACTGAAGCTTTCTTT
j_gene: TRBJ2-1; abundance: once; v_gene: TRBV6-6; d_gene: .; CDR3aa: CASTVNSDYNEQFF; CDR3nt: TGTGCCAGCACTGTCAACTCTGACTACAATGAGCAGTTCTTC
j_gene: TRBJ1-5; abundance: once; v_gene: TRBV25-1; d_gene: .; CDR3aa: CASSEPGNQPQHF; CDR3nt: TGTGCCAGCAGTGAGCCAGGGAATCAGCCCCAGCATTTT
j_gene: TRBJ1-5; abundance: .; v_gene: TRBV2; d_gene: .; CDR3aa: CASSLSHSNQPQHF; CDR3nt: TGTGCCAGCAGTCTAAGCCATAGCAATCAGCCCCAGCATTTT
j_gene: TRBJ2-1; abundance: .; v_gene: TRBV19; d_gene: TRBD2; CDR3aa: CASSMRGNEQFF; CDR3nt: TGTGCCAGTAGTATGCGGGGGAATGAGCAGTTCTTC
j_gene: TRBJ2-1; abundance: .; v_gene: TRBV29-1; d_gene: .; CDR3aa: CSVETSGNEQFF; CDR3nt: TGCAGCGTTGAAACCAGCGGCAATGAGCAGTTCTTC